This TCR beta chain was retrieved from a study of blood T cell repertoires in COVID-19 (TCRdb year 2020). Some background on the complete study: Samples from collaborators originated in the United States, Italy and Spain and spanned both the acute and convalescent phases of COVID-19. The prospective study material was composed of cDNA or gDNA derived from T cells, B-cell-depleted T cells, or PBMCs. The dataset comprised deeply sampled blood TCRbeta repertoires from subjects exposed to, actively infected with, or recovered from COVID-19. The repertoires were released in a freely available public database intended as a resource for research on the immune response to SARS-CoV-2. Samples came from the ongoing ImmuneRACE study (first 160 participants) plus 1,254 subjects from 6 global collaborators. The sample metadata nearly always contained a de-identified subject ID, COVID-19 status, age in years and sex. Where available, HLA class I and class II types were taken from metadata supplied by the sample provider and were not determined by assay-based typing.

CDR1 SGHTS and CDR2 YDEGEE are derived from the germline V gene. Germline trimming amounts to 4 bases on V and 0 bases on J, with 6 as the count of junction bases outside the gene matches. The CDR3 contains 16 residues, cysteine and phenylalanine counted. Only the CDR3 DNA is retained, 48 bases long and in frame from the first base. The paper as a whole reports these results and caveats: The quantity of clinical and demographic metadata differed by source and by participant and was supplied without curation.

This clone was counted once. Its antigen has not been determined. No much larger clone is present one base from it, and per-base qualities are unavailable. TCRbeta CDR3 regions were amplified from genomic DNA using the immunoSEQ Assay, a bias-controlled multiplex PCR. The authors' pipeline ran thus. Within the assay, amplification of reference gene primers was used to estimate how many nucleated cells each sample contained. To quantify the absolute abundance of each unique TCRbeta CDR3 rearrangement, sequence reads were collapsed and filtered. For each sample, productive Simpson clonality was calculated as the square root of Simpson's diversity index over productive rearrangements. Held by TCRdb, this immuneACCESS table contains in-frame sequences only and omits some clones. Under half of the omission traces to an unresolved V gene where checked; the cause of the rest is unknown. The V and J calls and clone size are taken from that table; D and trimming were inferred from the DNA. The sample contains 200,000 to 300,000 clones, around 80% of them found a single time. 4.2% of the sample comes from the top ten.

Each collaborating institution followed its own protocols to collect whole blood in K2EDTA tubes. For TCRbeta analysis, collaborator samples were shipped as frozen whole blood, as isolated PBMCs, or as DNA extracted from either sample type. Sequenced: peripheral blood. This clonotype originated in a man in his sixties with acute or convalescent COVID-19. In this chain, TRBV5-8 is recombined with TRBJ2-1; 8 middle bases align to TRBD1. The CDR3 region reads CASSPRTGSSYNEQFF. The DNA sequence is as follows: TGTGCCAGCAGCCCCAGGACAGGGAGCTCCTACAATGAGCAGTTCTTC.